The next 18 T cell receptor beta chains were all read from a single sample in a study of cytomegalovirus exposure and HLA in healthy donors. The PCR had 60 Vbeta and 13 Jbeta primers. The protocol was immunoSEQ multiplex PCR, while the TCRdb copy is restricted to in-frame clones and leaves out a portion. Found here are 200,000 to 250,000 clones, approximately 80% of them singletons; the top ten hold 1.7%. The sequenced sample was PBMCs. The source is a man in his forties or fifties in good health and CMV-seronegative.

This chain joins TRBV9 and TRBJ2-2; D is ambiguous. The V gene's germline CDR1 is SGDLS and CDR2 YYNGEE. The CDR3 is 14 amino acids. Trimming left V 1 base short and J 0 bases short, with 4 bases between. The CDR3 region has the DNA TGTGCCAGCAGCGTACGTTCGAACACCGGGGAGCTGTTTTTT. It codes for CASSVRSNTGELFF.

The count of this clone is one. V gene TRBV10-3 combines with J gene TRBJ2-5, with 9 bases aligning to TRBD2. The CDR3 has 17 amino acids. Germline CDR1 and CDR2: ENHRY and SYGVKD. J lost 5 bases, V lost 3 bases, and 13 bases had no gene match. CDR3 sequence: CAISDLWASGAEETQYF. The CDR3 DNA follows: TGTGCCATCAGTGACCTCTGGGCTAGCGGGGCCGAGGAGACCCAGTACTTC.

This chain connects TRBV11-3 to TRBJ2-3, with 7 nucleotides matching TRBD2. CDR1 and CDR2 from the germline V gene are SGHNT and YENEEA. V shed 4 bases, J shed 0 bases, and the junction held 1 base outside the gene matches. The CDR3 consists of 14 residues. In nucleotides, the CDR3 is TGTGCCAGCAGCTATAGCGGGAGCACAGATACGCAGTATTTT. Amino acids: CASSYSGSTDTQYF.

The chain uses TRBV20-1 and TRBJ1-2; D not certain. The CDR3 spans 11 residues. Germline values: CDR1 DFQATT, CDR2 SNEGSKA (reference sequence). The CDR3 is CSGPQGGGYTF. Written as DNA, the CDR3 is TGCAGCGGCCCCCAAGGAGGGGGCTACACCTTC.

The gene calls are TRBV18 and TRBJ2-3; D is perhaps TRBD2 (6 bases). The germline V gene has CDR1 KGHSH and CDR2 LQKENI. Trimming stripped 1 base from V and 3 bases from J, with 8 bases between. The length of the CDR3 is 14 residues. CDR3 loop: CASSPLAETDTQYF. In DNA form, the CDR3 reads TGTGCCAGCTCACCACTAGCGGAGACAGATACGCAGTATTTT.

This clone was found once. This chain connects TRBV11-1 to TRBJ1-2; 7 positions agree with TRBD1. Germline lookup yields CDR1 SGHAT and CDR2 FQDESV (reference sequence). V gave up 5 bases and J gave up 3 bases; unmatched junction bases: 3. This CDR3 is 13 amino acids long. CDR3 amino acids: CASSPGGDYGYTF. CDR3 DNA: TGTGCCAGCAGCCCAGGGGGAGACTATGGCTACACCTTC. The whole variable domain, remainder taken from reference TRBV11-1 and TRBJ1-2, is EAEVAQSPRYKITEKSQAVAFWCDPISGHATLYWYRQILGQGPELLVQFQDESVVDDSQLPKDRFSAERLKGVDSTLKIQPAELGDSAMYLCASSPGGDYGYTFGSGTRLTVV.

This chain connects TRBV2 to TRBJ2-7; D is possibly TRBD1 (5 bases). The CDR3 has 13 amino acids. The germline gives CDR1 SNHLY, CDR2 FYNNEI. The ends were cut back, 4 bases at V and 0 bases at J, with 7 bases in the middle. The CDR3 bases are TGTGCCAGCAGTGCACAGGTCTCCTACGAGCAGTACTTC. This codes for CASSAQVSYEQYF. Supplemented by reference TRBV2 and TRBJ2-7, the full variable domain reads EPEVTQTPSHQVTQMGQEVILRCVPISNHLYFYWYRQILGQKVEFLVSFYNNEISEKSEIFDDQFSVERPDGSNFTLKIRSTKLEDSAMYFCASSAQVSYEQYFGPGTRLTVT.

CDR3 sequence reads: CASSYSTGGPYNEQFF. The CDR3 DNA sequence: TGTGCCAGCAGTTACTCGACCGGAGGACCATACAATGAGCAGTTCTTC. The rearrangement uses TRBV6-5 and TRBJ2-1; possible D gene TRBD2, 5 bases. This CDR3 is built from 16 residues. Deletions cut 0 bases from V and 4 bases from J, with 13 bases between. Germline V gene data show CDR1 as MNHEY and CDR2 as SVGAGI.

As DNA, the CDR3 is TGTGCCAGCAGTGGGGGACTAGCGGGAGGATCGAACACCGGGGAGCTGTTTTTT. It yields the protein CASSGGLAGGSNTGELFF. This chain connects TRBV11-1 to TRBJ2-2, with 15 bases lining up with TRBD2. The CDR3 runs to 18 residues. The J segment lost 0 bases and the V segment lost 6 bases, leaving 5 bases of the junction unmatched. Looked up from germline, CDR1 is SGHAT and CDR2 is FQDESV (reference sequence).

This chain links TRBV18 with TRBJ1-1; D call uncertain. Trimming cost V 0 bases and J 4 bases, with 12 bases left between them. The CDR3 consists of 15 residues. Per the germline V gene, CDR1 is KGHSH and CDR2 is LQKENI. CDR3 bases: TGTGCCAGCTCACCACCTGGCCTGGGAGGCACTGAAGCTTTCTTT. It encodes CASSPPGLGGTEAFF.

This clone has only one observation. This chain connects TRBV19 to TRBJ2-5; possible D gene TRBD1, 5 bases. With 8 bases removed from V and 2 bases from J, the gap between germline ends came to 12 bases. The germline V gene has CDR1 LNHDA and CDR2 SQIVND (reference sequence). The CDR3 is made up of 13 amino acids. The CDR3, as DNA: TGTGCCAGTCGCAGACAGCCTCAAGAGACCCAGTACTTC. It codes for CASRRQPQETQYF.

The chain recombines TRBV5-1 with TRBJ2-5, with TRBD2 matching over 10 bases. Unmatched junction bases numbered 2, after V lost 0 bases and J lost 3 bases. The germline V gene encodes CDR1 SGHRS and CDR2 YFSETQ. The length of the CDR3 is 15 residues. The chain's CDR3 is CASSLGTSGEETQYF. The CDR3 DNA sequence: TGCGCCAGCAGCTTGGGGACTAGCGGAGAAGAGACCCAGTACTTC.

V usage is TRBV7-8 and J usage is TRBJ2-5, with 7 nucleotides matching TRBD2. The DNA end is more similar to TRBJ2-7, so the J call may be wrong. Germline CDR1 and CDR2: SGHVS and FQNEAQ. The CDR3 runs to 14 residues. This chain's CDR3 is CASSLRLADYEQYF. CDR3 DNA sequence: TGTGCCAGCAGCTTAAGGCTAGCGGACTACGAGCAGTACTTC.

This sequence joins TRBV5-8 and TRBJ2-5; 7 positions agree with TRBD1. The V segment lost 4 bases and the J segment 2 bases; nucleotides outside the gene matches: 11. Germline CDR1 SGHTS, CDR2 YDEGEE. The CDR3 spans 16 residues. The DNA for the CDR3 is TGTGCCAGCAGCCCGGGACAGACACCCCCGCAAGAGACCCAGTACTTC. This translates into CASSPGQTPPQETQYF.

The chain links TRBV10-1 to TRBJ2-1, with 13 bases that match TRBD2. CDR3 length: 14 residues. The J segment lost 5 bases and the V segment lost 10 bases, leaving 5 bases of the junction unmatched. Germline V lookup: CDR1 WNHNN, CDR2 SYGVQD (reference sequence). The CDR3 nucleotides read TGCGCCACCGCCGGGACTAGCGGGAACAATGAGCAGTTCTTC. Translating gives CATAGTSGNNEQFF.

The V gene is TRBV7-9, the J gene TRBJ1-1, with 9 positions matching TRBD1. CDR3 length equals 12 residues. Losses at the gene ends were 5 bases for V and 6 bases for J; bases not matched to a gene: 1. In germline, CDR1 is SEHNR, CDR2 FQNEAQ (reference sequence). CDR3: CASSRQGAEAFF. The CDR3, as DNA: TGTGCCAGCAGCCGACAGGGGGCTGAAGCTTTCTTT.

The genes are TRBV30 and TRBJ2-7; maybe TRBD2 (6 bases). In germline, CDR1 is GTSNPN, CDR2 SVGIG (reference sequence). The CDR3 contains 14 residues. The V end lost 2 bases, the J end lost 3 bases, and 14 bases lay between the germline ends. The CDR3 sequence is CAWSHPRRGYEQYF. DNA for the CDR3: TGTGCCTGGAGTCATCCTCGGAGGGGCTACGAGCAGTACTTC.

This sequence joins TRBV6-5 and TRBJ1-4; weak D call: TRBD1 (6 bases). Trimming left V 5 bases short and J 7 bases short, with 14 bases between. CDR1 and CDR2 (germline): MNHEY, SVGAGI. The CDR3 extends over 14 amino acids. The DNA for the CDR3 is TGTGCCAGCAGTCGGGGGGGCGGATCTGAAAAACTGTTTTTT. Protein: CASSRGGGSEKLFF.